The 32 T cell receptor beta chains reported below all come from one sample, sequenced in a study of CD8+ T cells in alopecia areata. Documented treatment: oral pan-JAK inhibitor, 5-10 mg twice daily. In each case, RNA was isolated and then reverse transcribed into cDNA as the sequencing template. The repertoire was sequenced with immunoSEQ multiplex PCR; TCRdb's copy has only in-frame clones and lacks some. This table holds 87,000 or so clones, about two thirds found once. Sequenced here: CD8+ T cells sorted from blood, sampled between weeks 44 and 45, from a patient treated with tofacitinib. The receptors derive from a human donor with alopecia areata.

The V and J genes are TRBV6-1 and TRBJ2-6; possible D gene TRBD1, 6 bases. The CDR3 has 17 residues. Trimming cost V 1 base and J 2 bases, with 12 bases left between them. Germline CDR1 is MNHNS and CDR2 is SASEGT. The CDR3 DNA is TGTGCCAGCAGTGAAGAATACAGGGTAGCTGGGGCCAACGTCCTGACTTTC. Protein product: CASSEEYRVAGANVLTF.

The chain is built from TRBV6-5 and TRBJ1-2, with 7 bases identical to TRBD1. The CDR3 is 13 amino acids. The V segment lost 2 bases and the J segment 3 bases; nucleotides outside the gene matches: 0. The germline V gene encodes CDR1 MNHEY and CDR2 SVGAGI. In DNA, the CDR3 is TGTGCCAGCAGTTACGACAGGGACTATGGCTACACCTTC. Translated, it gives CASSYDRDYGYTF.

The chain combines TRBV7-3 with TRBJ2-1; the D gene is possibly TRBD1 (5 bases). The CDR3 loop spans 18 amino acids. The V gene's germline CDR1 is SGHTA and CDR2 FQGTGA. The V end lost 2 bases, the J end lost 5 bases, and 22 bases lay between the germline ends. The CDR3 sequence is CASSLLTEIKLNDNEQFF. The CDR3, as DNA: TGTGCCAGCAGCTTACTGACAGAGATCAAACTCAATGACAATGAGCAGTTCTTC.

This clone was observed a single time. The chain couples TRBV27 to TRBJ2-7; a possible D gene is TRBD1 (6 bases). This CDR3 region has 13 residues. Germline V gives CDR1 MNHEY, CDR2 SMNVEV (reference sequence). Trimming shortened V by 6 bases and J by 5 bases, and 14 bases separated the two germline ends. In DNA, the CDR3 is TGTGCCAGCAGACCAGGGGCTGGGAACGAGCAGTACTTC. Translating gives CASRPGAGNEQYF.

V and J are TRBV9 and TRBJ1-1; no firm D call. CDR3 size: 13 residues. V was shortened by 5 bases and J by 0 bases, with 8 bases between the two germline ends. Germline V gene data show CDR1 as SGDLS and CDR2 as YYNGEE. In DNA form, the CDR3 reads TGTGCCAGCAGTGGGATCATGAACACTGAAGCTTTCTTT. Protein product: CASSGIMNTEAFF.

In this sample, this clone turned up a few times. The chain carries TRBV4-2 and TRBJ2-1, with no clear D. V gave up 0 bases and J gave up 8 bases, with 11 bases separating them. The CDR3 totals 14 residues. Germline lookup yields CDR1 LGHNA and CDR2 YNFKEQ. CDR3 amino acids: CASSQDLGSDEQFF. DNA for the CDR3: TGTGCCAGCAGCCAAGATTTAGGATCCGATGAGCAGTTCTTC.

The chain is built from TRBV30 and TRBJ1-1; TRBD1 aligns across 8 bases. The CDR3 totals 12 residues. Trimming at V came to 7 bases and at J to 0 bases, leaving 1 base not matched to a gene. Germline V CDR1 and CDR2: GTSNPN, SVGIG (reference sequence). In nucleotides, the CDR3 is TGTGCCTACAGGGGGATGAACACTGAAGCTTTCTTT. This sequence encodes CAYRGMNTEAFF.

V gene TRBV30 combines with J gene TRBJ2-7; D is tentatively TRBD1 or TRBD2 (5 bases each). Trimming stripped 3 bases from V and 5 bases from J, with 14 bases between. Germline V gene lookup returns CDR1 GTSNPN and CDR2 SVGIG (reference sequence). The CDR3 contains 13 residues. The CDR3 bases are TGTGCCTGGAGCCCTGGGGGTTGGGACGAGCAGTACTTC. Translated: CAWSPGGWDEQYF.

This clone showed up just a few times. V usage is TRBV5-1 and J usage is TRBJ2-7; D may match TRBD1 or TRBD2 (6 bases each). CDR3 length: 15 amino acids. CDR1 and CDR2 (germline): SGHRS, YFSETQ. Trimming stripped 5 bases from V and 0 bases from J, with 15 bases between. In DNA, the CDR3 is TGCGCCAGCAGAAAGGGGGACTCTAACTCCTACGAGCAGTACTTC. It yields the protein CASRKGDSNSYEQYF.

This clone appeared a few times. The chain couples TRBV5-1 to TRBJ1-5; D is ambiguous. The CDR3 runs 15 residues. V was pared by 0 bases and J by 4 bases, with 11 bases between. Germline CDR1 is SGHRS and CDR2 is YFSETQ. The CDR3 here is CASSLDWTENQPQHF. The CDR3 DNA sequence: TGCGCCAGCAGCTTGGATTGGACCGAGAATCAGCCCCAGCATTTT.

The J gene is TRBJ1-5, the V gene TRBV10-3; 8 nucleotides match TRBD1. Trimming cost V 4 bases and J 2 bases; bases outside gene matches: 13. The germline gives CDR1 ENHRY, CDR2 SYGVKD. The CDR3 consists of 18 residues. CDR3 residues: CAISVYGQGWVRNQPQHF. The CDR3 nucleotides are TGTGCCATCAGTGTATATGGACAGGGATGGGTACGCAATCAGCCCCAGCATTTT.

The V gene is TRBV29-1, the J gene TRBJ1-1; D unclear. Germline CDR1 and CDR2: SQVTM and ANQGSEA. V lost 6 bases to trimming and J lost 1 base, with 12 bases between them. The length of the CDR3 is 13 residues. The CDR3 DNA is TGCAGCGTGGATGATGTCAGGAACACTGAAGCTTTCTTT. Translation gives CSVDDVRNTEAFF.

The V call is TRBV7-6, the J call TRBJ2-3, with 11 bases that match TRBD2. There are 16 residues in the CDR3. The trim removed 1 base at V and 4 bases at J, leaving 4 bases unmatched. CDR1 and CDR2 (germline): SGHVS, FNYEAQ. CDR3 residues: CASSLDASGGSDTQYF. CDR3 bases: TGTGCCAGCAGCTTAGATGCTAGCGGGGGGTCAGATACGCAGTATTTT.

This clone was observed a single time. The CDR3, as DNA: TGCGCCAGCAGGGCAGAGAGACAGGGGTCCTACGAGCAGTACTTC. Protein product: CASRAERQGSYEQYF. The J gene is TRBJ2-7, the V gene TRBV5-1, with 8 nucleotides matching TRBD1. Germline-derived CDR1 and CDR2 are SGHRS and YFSETQ. The CDR3 runs 15 residues. After removal of 5 bases from V and 1 base from J, the junction contained 8 bases not matched to a gene.

The chain links TRBV19 to TRBJ1-5; maybe TRBD1 (5 bases). The germline V gene has CDR1 LNHDA and CDR2 SQIVND (reference sequence). Trimming pared 3 bases from V and 3 bases from J, leaving 12 bases between. The CDR3 is 15 amino acids. The CDR3 DNA follows: TGTGCCAGTAGTATCTCGGGGCAGTACAATCAGCCCCAGCATTTT. It translates to CASSISGQYNQPQHF.

The V gene is TRBV11-2, the J gene TRBJ2-7, with a possible D match to TRBD1 (6 bases). Germline lookup yields CDR1 SGHAT and CDR2 FQNNGV. V lost 4 bases, J lost 7 bases, and 17 bases lay in between. The CDR3 covers 14 residues. In DNA, the CDR3 is TGTGCCAGCAGCTCCCTTTCGGGGACACCTGAGCAGTACTTC. Translated: CASSSLSGTPEQYF.

The gene calls are TRBV29-1 and TRBJ2-3, with 10 bases fitting TRBD2. The germline CDR1 and CDR2 sequences are SQVTM and ANQGSEA. V trimming: 0 bases; J trimming: 1 base; junction bases outside the gene matches: 4. The CDR3 totals 16 residues. Here the CDR3 reads CSVEDRSGGRTDTQYF. The CDR3, as DNA: TGCAGCGTTGAAGATCGTAGCGGGGGGCGCACAGATACGCAGTATTTT.

The V and J genes are TRBV27 and TRBJ2-1, with D tentatively TRBD2 (5 bases). V was cut by 1 base and J by 2 bases, with 12 bases left in between. CDR3 length equals 16 residues. CDR1 MNHEY and CDR2 SMNVEV come from the germline V gene (reference sequence). The CDR3 nucleotides are TGTGCCAGCAGTTTATTTCGGAGCGGAGCCTACAATGAGCAGTTCTTC. It yields the protein CASSLFRSGAYNEQFF.

The table lists this clone with a few counts. For the CDR3, the DNA is TGCGCCAGCAGCCCTATGACCCAGGGACCGTACAATGAGCAGTTCTTC. Protein product: CASSPMTQGPYNEQFF. The rearrangement links TRBV4-1 to TRBJ2-1; D may be TRBD1 or TRBD2 (5 bases each). The V end was cut by 4 bases, the J end by 4 bases, with 17 bases between. Per germline, CDR1 MGHRA and CDR2 YSYEKL. This CDR3 region has 16 residues.

This sequence joins TRBV6-5 and TRBJ1-1, with unresolved D. The germline CDR1 and CDR2 sequences are MNHEY and SVGAGI. The V gene lost 4 bases and the J gene lost 1 base, with 10 bases spanning the gap. The length of the CDR3 is 14 residues. The CDR3, as DNA: TGTGCCAGCAGTTCGTCGTTGGGGAACACTGAAGCTTTCTTT. Protein sequence: CASSSSLGNTEAFF.

This rearrangement joins TRBV4-3 to TRBJ2-5, with D hard to call. Germline V gives CDR1 LGHNA, CDR2 YSLEER. Trimming pared 4 bases from V and 3 bases from J, leaving 18 bases between. The CDR3 spans 16 residues. CDR3 DNA sequence: TGCGCCAGCAGCCGGCTACTTTCGGTTTCAAAAGAGACCCAGTACTTC. This encodes CASSRLLSVSKETQYF.

The chain recombines TRBV9 with TRBJ2-1, with D possibly TRBD2 on 6 matching bases. V was shortened by 0 bases and J by 7 bases, with 17 bases between the two germline ends. CDR3 size: 16 residues. The germline gives CDR1 SGDLS, CDR2 YYNGEE. CDR3 bases: TGTGCCAGCAGCGTAGCTTCGGCGGGGTGGAAAAATGAGCAGTTCTTC. Protein sequence: CASSVASAGWKNEQFF. Filled out from reference TRBV9 and TRBJ2-1, the complete variable domain reads DSGVTQTPKHLITATGQRVTLRCSPRSGDLSVYWYQQSLDQGLQFLIQYYNGEERAKGNILERFSAQQFPDLHSELNLSSLELGDSALYFCASSVASAGWKNEQFFGPGTRLTVL.

This clone was counted once. A read error may produce the germline difference seen at one junction end. V gene TRBV11-2 combines with J gene TRBJ2-3; 7 positions agree with TRBD2. The CDR3 loop spans 17 amino acids. Germline V CDR1 and CDR2: SGHAT, FQNNGV. The CDR3 DNA reads TGTGCCAGCAGCCTAGAAATTGGGCGGGGGAAGCGAGGTACGCAGTATTTT. Its protein product is CASSLEIGRGKRGTQYF.

The chain joins TRBV11-2 to TRBJ1-4, with D perhaps TRBD1 (5 bases). The CDR3 covers 15 residues. In germline, CDR1 is SGHAT, CDR2 FQNNGV. V gave up 5 bases and J gave up 5 bases, with 15 bases separating them. CDR3 coding DNA: TGTGCCAGCAGCCCCCAGACAGAGCTGAATGAAAAACTGTTTTTT. Translated, it gives CASSPQTELNEKLFF. Based on the CDR3 plus reference TRBV11-2 and TRBJ1-4, the full variable domain is EAGVAQSPRYKIIEKRQSVAFWCNPISGHATLYWYQQILGQGPKLLIQFQNNGVVDDSQLPKDRFSAERLKGVDSTLKIQPAKLEDSAVYLCASSPQTELNEKLFFGSGTQLSVL.

The gene calls are TRBV12-5 and TRBJ1-6; D is perhaps TRBD1 (5 bases). There are 14 residues in the CDR3. V lost 6 bases and J 10 bases, leaving 16 bases between the germline ends. From germline, CDR1 is LGHNT and CDR2 FRNRAP. The DNA for the CDR3 is TGTGCTAGTGGCGGCAGCCGCCGGGACTCACCCCTCCACTTT. Protein sequence: CASGGSRRDSPLHF.

This clone showed up just a few times. The rearrangement joins TRBV10-3 to TRBJ2-5; D uncertain. V lost 0 bases and J lost 2, with 7 bases in between. Germline V gene sequence: CDR1 ENHRY, CDR2 SYGVKD. There are 14 residues in the CDR3. CDR3 coding DNA: TGTGCCATCAGTGAGTCGATTGGACAAGAGACCCAGTACTTC. Its protein product is CAISESIGQETQYF.

The chain recombines TRBV9 with TRBJ2-5; D could derive from TRBD1 or TRBD2 (5 bases each). The CDR3 length is 15 residues. Trimming took off 6 bases at V and 4 bases at J, with 19 bases between the two ends. Germline CDR1 is SGDLS and CDR2 is YYNGEE. Here the CDR3 reads CASTRSGQGRETQYF. CDR3 nucleotide sequence: TGTGCCAGCACCCGATCGGGGCAGGGACGAGAGACCCAGTACTTC.

This sequence joins TRBV11-3 and TRBJ1-5, with D unclear. The V end was cut by 2 bases, the J end by 7 bases, with 9 bases between. The CDR3 is 13 amino acids. Germline lookup yields CDR1 SGHNT and CDR2 YENEEA. CDR3 sequence: CASSLSPSQPQHF. Here the CDR3 DNA reads TGTGCCAGCAGCTTATCGCCTTCGCAGCCCCAGCATTTT.

The V and J genes are TRBV7-2 and TRBJ1-6, with unresolved D. The length of the CDR3 is 15 residues. The germline V gene has CDR1 SGHTA and CDR2 FQGNSA. Trimming removed 1 base from V and 10 bases from J, with 14 bases in between. CDR3 sequence (DNA): TGTGCCAGCAGCTTAGGTATGGGGTACCGGTCACCCCTCCACTTT. As protein: CASSLGMGYRSPLHF.

The chain combines TRBV2 with TRBJ1-4; D gene unclear. In germline, CDR1 is SNHLY, CDR2 FYNNEI. This CDR3 has 11 amino acids. V lost 6 bases to trimming and J lost 6 bases, with 5 bases between them. CDR3 coding DNA: TGTGCCAGCAGGGCTGATGAAAAACTGTTTTTT. This codes for CASRADEKLFF.

This CDR3 is CASSLGTVTGELFF. The CDR3 DNA is TGTGCCAGCAGTTTGGGGACGGTCACCGGGGAGCTGTTTTTT. The chain carries TRBV27 and TRBJ2-2; D may match TRBD1 or TRBD2 (5 bases each). This CDR3 is 14 amino acids long. Looked up from germline, CDR1 is MNHEY and CDR2 is SMNVEV (reference sequence). The V gene lost 3 bases and the J gene lost 4 bases, with 9 bases spanning the gap.

The chain carries TRBV7-2 and TRBJ2-3; 10 bases align to TRBD2. V lost 4 bases, J lost 5 bases, and 6 bases stayed unmatched. Per the germline V gene, CDR1 is SGHTA and CDR2 is FQGNSA. The CDR3 has 15 amino acids. The CDR3 protein is CASSSKPSGGDTQYF. As DNA, the CDR3 is TGTGCCAGCAGCTCCAAACCTAGCGGGGGAGATACGCAGTATTTT.